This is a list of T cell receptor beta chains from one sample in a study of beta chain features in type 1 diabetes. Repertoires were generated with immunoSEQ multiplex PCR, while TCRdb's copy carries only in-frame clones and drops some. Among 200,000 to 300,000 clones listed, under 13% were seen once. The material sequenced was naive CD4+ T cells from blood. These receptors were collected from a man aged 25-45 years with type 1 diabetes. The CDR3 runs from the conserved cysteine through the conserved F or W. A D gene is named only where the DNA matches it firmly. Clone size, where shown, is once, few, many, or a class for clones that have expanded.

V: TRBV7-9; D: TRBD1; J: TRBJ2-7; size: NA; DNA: TGTGCCAGCAGCTTCGGACAGGGTAACGACGAGCAGTACTTC; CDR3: CASSFGQGNDEQYF
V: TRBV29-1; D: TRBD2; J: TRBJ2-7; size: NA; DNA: TGCAGCGCTTTTCTAGCGGGGGTGTCCTACGAGCAGTACTTC; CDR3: CSAFLAGVSYEQYF
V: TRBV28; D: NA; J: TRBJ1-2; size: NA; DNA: TGTGCCAGCAGCCCCGGTGACAGGAACTATGGCTACACCTTC; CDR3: CASSPGDRNYGYTF
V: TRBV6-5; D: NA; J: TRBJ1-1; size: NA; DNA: TGTGCCAGCAGTTACTCGATACAGGGCGGCACTGAAGCTTTCTTT; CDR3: CASSYSIQGGTEAFF
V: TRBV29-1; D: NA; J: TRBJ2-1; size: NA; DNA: TGCAGCGTTGATACCTACAATGAGCAGTTCTTC; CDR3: CSVDTYNEQFF
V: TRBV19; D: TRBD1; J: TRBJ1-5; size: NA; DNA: TGTGCCAGTAGTTCACAGGGGTTCGGTCAGCCCCAGCATTTT; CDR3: CASSSQGFGQPQHF
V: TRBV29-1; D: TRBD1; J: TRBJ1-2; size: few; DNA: TGCAGCGCGGGGACAGCCTCTTATGGCTACACCTTC; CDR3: CSAGTASYGYTF
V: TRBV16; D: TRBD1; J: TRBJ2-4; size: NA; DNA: TGTGCCAGCAGCCAATCTAACAGGGGGAGACACATTCAGTACTTC; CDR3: CASSQSNRGRHIQYF
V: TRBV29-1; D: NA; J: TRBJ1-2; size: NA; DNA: TGCAGCGTCATGACAGGCGCTTCTAACTATGGCTACACCTTC; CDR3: CSVMTGASNYGYTF
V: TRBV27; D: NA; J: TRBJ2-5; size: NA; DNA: TGTGCCAGCAGTTTATACGGCAGGTACCAAGAGACCCAGTACTTC; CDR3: CASSLYGRYQETQYF
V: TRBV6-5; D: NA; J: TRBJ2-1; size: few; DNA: TGTGCCAGCAACCAGTGGGCAGGGGCCAACAATGAGCAGTTCTTC; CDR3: CASNQWAGANNEQFF
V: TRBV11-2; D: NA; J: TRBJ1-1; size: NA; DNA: TGTGCCAGCAGGTCACTCGGGGGATCGAACACTGAAGCTTTCTTT; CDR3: CASRSLGGSNTEAFF
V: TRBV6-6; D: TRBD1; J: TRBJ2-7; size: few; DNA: TGTGCCAGCAGGGTATTGGGACAGGCCTACGAGCAGTACTTC; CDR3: CASRVLGQAYEQYF
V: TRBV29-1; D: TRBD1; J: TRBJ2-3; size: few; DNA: TGCAGCGCAGGGGACAGAGATACGCAGTATTTT; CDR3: CSAGDRDTQYF
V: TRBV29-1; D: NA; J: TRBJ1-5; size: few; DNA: TGCAGCGTTGGAGAAAATCAGGAGCCCCAGCATTTT; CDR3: CSVGENQEPQHF
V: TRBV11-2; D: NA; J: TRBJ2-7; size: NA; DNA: TGTGCCAGCAGCTTAAGTACAGGGGGGGGATACGAGCAGTACTTC; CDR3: CASSLSTGGGYEQYF
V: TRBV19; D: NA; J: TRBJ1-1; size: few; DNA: TGTGCCAGTAGTCTACCAATGGGGCCTCAAGCTTTCTTT; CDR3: CASSLPMGPQAFF
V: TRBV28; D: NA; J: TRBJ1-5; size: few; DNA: TGTGCCAGCAGGTCAGGGTCTAATGCATATCAGCCCCAGCATTTT; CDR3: CASRSGSNAYQPQHF
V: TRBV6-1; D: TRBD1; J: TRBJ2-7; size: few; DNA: TGTGCCAGCAGCACCACAGGGGGAAGGTCCTACGAGCAGTACTTC; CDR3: CASSTTGGRSYEQYF
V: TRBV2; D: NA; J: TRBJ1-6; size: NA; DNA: TGTGCCAGCAGTGAAGATTGGGTGAGGTCCCTCCACTTT; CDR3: CASSEDWVRSLHF
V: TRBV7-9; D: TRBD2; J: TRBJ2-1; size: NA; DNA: TGTGCCAGCGGGGGGAGGGAATCCTACAATGAGCAGTTCTTC; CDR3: CASGGRESYNEQFF
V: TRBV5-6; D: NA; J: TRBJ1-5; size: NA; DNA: TGTGCCAGCAGCTTGGCCGGTGGGACGGGGGCCCAGCATTTT; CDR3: CASSLAGGTGAQHF
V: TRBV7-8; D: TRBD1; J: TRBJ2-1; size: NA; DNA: TGTGCCAGCAGCTCTCTGTTAAACAGGGGGCAAGGTGAGCAGTTCTTC; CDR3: CASSSLLNRGQGEQFF
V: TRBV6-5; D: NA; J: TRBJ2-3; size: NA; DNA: TGTGCCAGCAGTTACAATGCGGGGCGGGGTACGCAGTATTTT; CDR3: CASSYNAGRGTQYF
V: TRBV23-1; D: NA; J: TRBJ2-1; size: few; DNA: TGCGCCAGCAGCCCCCTAGAGTCCTACAATGAGCAGTTCTTC; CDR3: CASSPLESYNEQFF
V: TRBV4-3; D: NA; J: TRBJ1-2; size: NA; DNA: TGCGCCAGCAGCCAAGATAACAGTTTGACGTACTATGGCTACACCTTC; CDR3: CASSQDNSLTYYGYTF